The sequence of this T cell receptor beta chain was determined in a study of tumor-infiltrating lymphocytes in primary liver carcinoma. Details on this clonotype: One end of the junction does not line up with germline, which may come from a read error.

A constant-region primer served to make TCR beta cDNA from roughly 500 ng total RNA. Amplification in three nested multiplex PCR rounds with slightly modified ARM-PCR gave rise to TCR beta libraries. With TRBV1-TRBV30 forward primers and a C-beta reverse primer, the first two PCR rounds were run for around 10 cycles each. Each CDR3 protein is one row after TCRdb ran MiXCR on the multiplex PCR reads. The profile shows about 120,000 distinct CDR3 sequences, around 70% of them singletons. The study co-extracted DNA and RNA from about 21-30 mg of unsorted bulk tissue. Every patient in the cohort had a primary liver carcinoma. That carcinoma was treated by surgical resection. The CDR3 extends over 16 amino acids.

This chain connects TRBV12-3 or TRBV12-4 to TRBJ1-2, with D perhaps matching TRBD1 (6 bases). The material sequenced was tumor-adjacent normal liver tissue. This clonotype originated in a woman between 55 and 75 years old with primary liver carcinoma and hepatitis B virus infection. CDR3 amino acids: CASSGPSLAGANGYTF. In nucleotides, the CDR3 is TGTGCCAGCAGTGGCCCCAGCTTGGCAGGGGCGAATGGTTACACCTTC.